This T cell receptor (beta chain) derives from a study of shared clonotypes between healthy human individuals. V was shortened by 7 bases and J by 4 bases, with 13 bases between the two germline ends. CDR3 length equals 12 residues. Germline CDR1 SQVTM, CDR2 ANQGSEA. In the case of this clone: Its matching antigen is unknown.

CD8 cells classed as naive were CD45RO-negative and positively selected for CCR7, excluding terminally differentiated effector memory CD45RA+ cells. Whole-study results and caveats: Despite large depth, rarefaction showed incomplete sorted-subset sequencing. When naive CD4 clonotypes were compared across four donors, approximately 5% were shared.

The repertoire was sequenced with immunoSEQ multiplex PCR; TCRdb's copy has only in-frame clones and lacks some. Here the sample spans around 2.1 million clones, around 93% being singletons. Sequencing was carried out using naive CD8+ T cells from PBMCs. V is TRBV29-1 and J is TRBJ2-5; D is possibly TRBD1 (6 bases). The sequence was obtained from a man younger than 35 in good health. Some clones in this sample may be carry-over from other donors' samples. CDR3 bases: TGCAGCGGGAAGGGGGATGGAGAGACCCAGTACTTC. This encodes CSGKGDGETQYF. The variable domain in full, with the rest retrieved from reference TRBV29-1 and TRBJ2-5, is SAVISQKPSRDICQRGTSLTIQCQVDSQVTMMFWYRQQPGQSLTLIATANQGSEATYESGFVIDKFPISRPNLTFSTLTVSNMSPEDSSIYLCSGKGDGETQYFGPGTRLLVL.